Listed below are T cell receptor beta chains from one sample, sequenced in a study of cytotoxic CD8 clonotypes in ibrutinib-treated CLL. The protocol was immunoSEQ multiplex PCR, while the TCRdb copy is restricted to in-frame clones and leaves out a portion. The sample includes 15,000 to 20,000 clones, 65% to 70% of them seen just once. The sample here was PBMCs, taken before ibrutinib treatment. These receptors originate from a human donor with chronic lymphocytic leukemia. The CDR3 runs from the conserved cysteine through the conserved F or W. A D gene is named only where the DNA matches it firmly. Clone size is shown for a subset of rows, as once, few, many or a class of expanded clone.

d_gene	j_gene	v_gene	abundance	CDR3nt	CDR3aa
TRBD1	TRBJ2-7	TRBV5-1	.	TGCGCCACCAAAATCGGGCAGGGGGACGTCGAGCAGTACTTC	CATKIGQGDVEQYF
TRBD2	TRBJ2-3	TRBV5-4	.	TGTGCCAGCAGCTTGTTGGGCCGAGCGGGGGGCCGCACAGATACGCAGTATTTT	CASSLLGRAGGRTDTQYF
.	TRBJ2-1	TRBV11-1	.	TGTGCCAGCAGCTTAGGAGGGGCGGGGCTATACAATGAGCAGTTCTTC	CASSLGGAGLYNEQFF
.	TRBJ2-1	TRBV27	.	TGTGCCAGCAGAGCTAGGGGGGCCAGTTTATTCTACAATGAGCAGTTCTTC	CASRARGASLFYNEQFF
.	TRBJ2-2	TRBV28	.	TGTGCCAGCAGCCGATACACCGGGGAGCTGTTTTTT	CASSRYTGELFF
TRBD1	TRBJ1-5	TRBV28	.	TGTGCCAGCAGTGAAACAGGGGTGGAAGGCAATCAGCCCCAGCATTTT	CASSETGVEGNQPQHF
TRBD2	TRBJ2-3	TRBV2	.	TGTGCCAGCAGTGTTAGCGGGGTCCCAGATACGCAGTATTTT	CASSVSGVPDTQYF
TRBD2	TRBJ2-7	TRBV7-2	.	TGTGCCAGCAGCCAAAGCGGGACGGCATACGAGCAGTACTTC	CASSQSGTAYEQYF
.	TRBJ1-1	TRBV7-3	.	TGTGCCAGCAGCTTACAAGCACAGGAGAACACTGAAGCTTTCTTT	CASSLQAQENTEAFF
.	TRBJ2-6	TRBV7-3	.	TGTGCCAGCAGCTTGGGTGGGGCCAACGTCCTGACTTTC	CASSLGGANVLTF
.	TRBJ2-3	TRBV14	.	TGTGCCAGCAGCCATCCCCGTAGTACGCAGTATTTT	CASSHPRSTQYF
.	TRBJ2-7	TRBV7-2	.	TGTGCCAGCAGCTTAGTCGTCTACGAGCAGTACTTC	CASSLVVYEQYF
TRBD2	TRBJ2-2	TRBV28	once	TGTGCCAGCAGTAGCGGGGGGGCAGGCACCGGGGAGCTGTTTTTT	CASSSGGAGTGELFF
.	TRBJ1-1	TRBV4-1	.	TGCGCCAGCAGCCCGGAGGGGGTGAACACTGAAGCTTTCTTT	CASSPEGVNTEAFF
TRBD2	TRBJ2-7	TRBV14	.	TGTGCCAGCAGCCGATCCGCGGGGGACTCCTACGAGCAGTACTTC	CASSRSAGDSYEQYF
TRBD1	TRBJ2-1	TRBV5-1	.	TGCGCCAGCAGCTCGGCCGGGACAGGGGTCAATGAGCAGTTCTTC	CASSSAGTGVNEQFF
.	TRBJ1-2	TRBV19	few	TGTGCCCGCAGCGGGGGCTACACCTTC	CARSGGYTF
.	TRBJ1-5	TRBV2	few	TGTGCCAGCAGTGGCGACAGCAATCAGCCCCAGCATTTT	CASSGDSNQPQHF
.	TRBJ2-3	TRBV28	few	TGTGCCAGCAGGGAGACGTGGGGACGAGATACGCAGTATTTT	CASRETWGRDTQYF
.	TRBJ1-4	TRBV7-9	.	TGTGCCAGCAGCTTACAGGGAACTAATGAAAAACTGTTTTTT	CASSLQGTNEKLFF
.	TRBJ2-5	TRBV6-1	few	TGTGCCAGCAGTGATGGGTTGGCGGAGACCCAGTACTTC	CASSDGLAETQYF
.	TRBJ2-1	TRBV2	medium-sized	TGTGCCAGCAAGGAACAGTCCGATGAGCAGTTCTTC	CASKEQSDEQFF
.	TRBJ1-1	TRBV6-1	.	TGTGCCAGCAGAACTCCGGGACGGGACACTGAAGCTTTCTTT	CASRTPGRDTEAFF
.	TRBJ2-4	TRBV5-6	.	TGTGCCAGCAGCTTGGATCAGGGGCTAAACATTCAGTACTTC	CASSLDQGLNIQYF
.	TRBJ1-2	TRBV19	.	TGTGCCAGTAGTATAACTGGGGGCTCCTATGGCTACACCTTC	CASSITGGSYGYTF
TRBD1	TRBJ2-1	TRBV6-5	few	TGTGCCAGCAGGGGGACAGGATTGATCTTC	CASRGTGLIF
.	TRBJ1-3	TRBV5-5	.	TGTGCCAGCAGCAGGGACGGGGGTTATGGAAACACCATATATTTT	CASSRDGGYGNTIYF
.	TRBJ1-1	TRBV13	.	TGTGCCAGCAGCTCAACAAGGGAGAACACTGAAGCTTTCTTT	CASSSTRENTEAFF
TRBD1	TRBJ1-4	TRBV25-1	.	TGTGCCAGCAGTGAATATCCGGGACAGGGAGGCACTAATGAAAAACTGTTTTTT	CASSEYPGQGGTNEKLFF
TRBD1	TRBJ2-3	TRBV7-3	few	TGTGCCAGCAGCTTACGACAGGGCCGGACAGATACGCAGTATTTT	CASSLRQGRTDTQYF
.	TRBJ1-1	TRBV2	.	TGTGCCAGCAGTGAAGGCAGGGGTCGGACTGAAGCTTTCTTT	CASSEGRGRTEAFF